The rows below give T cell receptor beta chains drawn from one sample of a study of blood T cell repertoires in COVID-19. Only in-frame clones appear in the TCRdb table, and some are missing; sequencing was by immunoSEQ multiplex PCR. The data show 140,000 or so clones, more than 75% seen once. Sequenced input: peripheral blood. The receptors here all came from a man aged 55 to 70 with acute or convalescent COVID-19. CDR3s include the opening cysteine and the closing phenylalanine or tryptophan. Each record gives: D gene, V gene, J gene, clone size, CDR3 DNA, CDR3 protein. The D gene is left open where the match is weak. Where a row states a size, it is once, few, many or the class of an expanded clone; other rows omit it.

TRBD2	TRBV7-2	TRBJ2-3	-	TGTGCCGAACATCTAGCGGGAGGCGCTAGCACAGATACGCAGTATTTT	CAEHLAGGASTDTQYF
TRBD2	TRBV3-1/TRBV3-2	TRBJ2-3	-	TGTGCCAGCAGCCAAGGTGTGAGCGGGATGGCAATAAAGGGCACAGATACGCAGTATTTT	CASSQGVSGMAIKGTDTQYF
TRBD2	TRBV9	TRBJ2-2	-	TGTGCCAGCAGCATAAGTCCGGGACTAGCGAACACCGGGGAGCTGTTTTTT	CASSISPGLANTGELFF
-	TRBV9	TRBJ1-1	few	TGTGCCAGCAGCGTTTACAGGGTTGAAGCTTTCTTT	CASSVYRVEAFF
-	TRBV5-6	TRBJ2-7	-	TGTGCCAGCAGCCCTCAAACAGGGACCTACGAGCAGTACTTC	CASSPQTGTYEQYF
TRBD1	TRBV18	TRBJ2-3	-	TGTGCCAGCTCGTCGCACAGGGGGGACGATGGCACAGATACGCAGTATTTT	CASSSHRGDDGTDTQYF
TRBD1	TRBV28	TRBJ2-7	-	TGTGCCAGCAGTCCCTCCGGGACAGGGGACTACGAGCAGTACTTC	CASSPSGTGDYEQYF
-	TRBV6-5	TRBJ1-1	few	TGTGCCAGCCTGGGGCAGCCGAACACTGAAGCTTTCTTT	CASLGQPNTEAFF
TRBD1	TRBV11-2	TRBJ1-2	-	TGTGCCAGCAGCGCCGGGACAGACTATGGCTACACCTTC	CASSAGTDYGYTF
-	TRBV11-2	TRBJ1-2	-	TGTGCCAGCAGCCTTGGAACAGGAAATGGCTACACCTTC	CASSLGTGNGYTF
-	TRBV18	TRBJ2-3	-	TGTGCCAGCTCACCGAGGGACACAGATACGCAGTATTTT	CASSPRDTDTQYF